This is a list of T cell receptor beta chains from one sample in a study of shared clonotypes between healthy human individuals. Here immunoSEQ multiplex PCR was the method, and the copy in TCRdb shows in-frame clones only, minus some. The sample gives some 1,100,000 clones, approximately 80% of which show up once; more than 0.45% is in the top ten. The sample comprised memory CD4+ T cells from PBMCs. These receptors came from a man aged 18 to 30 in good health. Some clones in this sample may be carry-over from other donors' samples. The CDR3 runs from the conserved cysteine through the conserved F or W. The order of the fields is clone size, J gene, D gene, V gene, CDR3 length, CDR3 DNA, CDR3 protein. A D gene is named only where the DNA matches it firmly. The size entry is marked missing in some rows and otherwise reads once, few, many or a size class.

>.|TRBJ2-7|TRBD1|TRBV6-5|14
TGTGCCAGCAGTTACCGGGACAGGTCCTACGAGCAGTACTTC
CASSYRDRSYEQYF
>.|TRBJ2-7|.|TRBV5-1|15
TGCGCCAGCAGCTTCGTGGCAGGGAGAAACTACGAGCAGTACTTC
CASSFVAGRNYEQYF
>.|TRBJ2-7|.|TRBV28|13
TGTGCCAGCAATTCACAAGGGGGGCCCCCCCGGTACTTC
CASNSQGGPPRYF
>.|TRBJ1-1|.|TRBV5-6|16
TGTGCCAGCAGCTCCCAAGCTATAGGGGGGCACACTGAAGCTTTCTTT
CASSSQAIGGHTEAFF
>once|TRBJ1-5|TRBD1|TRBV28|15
TGTGCCAGCAGTTTGGGGGGACAGGGACGCCAGCCCCAGCATTTT
CASSLGGQGRQPQHF
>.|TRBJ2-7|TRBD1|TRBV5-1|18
TGCGCCAGCAGCTTGGTGGGGGTAGGACAGGGGTCTTACTACGAGCAGTACTTC
CASSLVGVGQGSYYEQYF
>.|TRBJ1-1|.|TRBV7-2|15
TGTGCCAGCAGCTTACGCTGGGGGCACGGCACTGAAGCTTTCTTT
CASSLRWGHGTEAFF
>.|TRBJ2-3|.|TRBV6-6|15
TGTGCCAGCAGCGATTACGGGTCGGGCACAGATACGCAGTATTTT
CASSDYGSGTDTQYF
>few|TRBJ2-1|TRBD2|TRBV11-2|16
TGTGCCAGCAGCTTGGTGACTAGCATCATGCAGGGTGAGCAGTTCTTC
CASSLVTSIMQGEQFF
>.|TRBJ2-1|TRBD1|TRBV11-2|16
TGTGCCAGCAGCCCGATGTTCGGGGACAGGTTCCATGAGCAGTTCTTC
CASSPMFGDRFHEQFF
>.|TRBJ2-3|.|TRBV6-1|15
TGTGCCAGCAGCCAGGGAGCGGGCCCGGGAGATACGCAGTATTTT
CASSQGAGPGDTQYF
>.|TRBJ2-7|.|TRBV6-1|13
TGTGCCAGCAGTCCTCGCTCGGGCTACGAGCAGTACTTC
CASSPRSGYEQYF
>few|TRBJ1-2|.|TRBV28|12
TGTGCCAGCAGTTTAATCGGCTATGGCTACACCTTC
CASSLIGYGYTF
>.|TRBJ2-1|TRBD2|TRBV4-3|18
TGCGCCAGCAGCCGACAGGTCACCGGGACTAGCGACGACAATGAGCAGTTCTTC
CASSRQVTGTSDDNEQFF
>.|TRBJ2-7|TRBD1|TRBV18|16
TGTGCCAGCTCACACTTTACCGGGACAGCTTCCTACGAGCAGTACTTC
CASSHFTGTASYEQYF
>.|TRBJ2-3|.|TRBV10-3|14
TGTGCCACCACCGGGACGGCAAGCACAGATACGCAGTATTTT
CATTGTASTDTQYF
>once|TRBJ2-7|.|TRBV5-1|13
TGCGCCAGCAGCTTGTTTGGGTCCTACGAGCAGTACTTC
CASSLFGSYEQYF
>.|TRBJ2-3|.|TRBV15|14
TGTGCCACCAGCAGATTGAATTGGGCAGATACGCAGTATTTT
CATSRLNWADTQYF
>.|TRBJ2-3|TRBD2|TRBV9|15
TGTGCCAGCAGCGTAGTACTAGCGGGAATTGATACGCAGTATTTT
CASSVVLAGIDTQYF
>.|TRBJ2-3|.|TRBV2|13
TGTGCCAGCAGATGGACTCACACAGATACGCAGTATTTT
CASRWTHTDTQYF
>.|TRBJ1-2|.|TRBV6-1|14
TGTGCCAGCAGTGCCGAACCGGGACCCTATGGCTACACCTTC
CASSAEPGPYGYTF
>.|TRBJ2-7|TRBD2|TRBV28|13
TGTGCCAGCAGTCGTGGTGGCGGGGGGGAGCAGTACTTC
CASSRGGGGEQYF
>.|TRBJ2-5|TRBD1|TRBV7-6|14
TGTGCCAGCAGCTCCTCCGACAGGGGACAGACCCAGTACTTC
CASSSSDRGQTQYF
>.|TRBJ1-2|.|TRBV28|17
TGTGCCAGCAGTTCCCCGGGGCAGGGAGGGTTTGACTATGGCTACACCTTC
CASSSPGQGGFDYGYTF
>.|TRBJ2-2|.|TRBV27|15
TGTGCCAGCAGTTCACGGCGAGGGGGCACCGGGGAGCTGTTTTTT
CASSSRRGGTGELFF
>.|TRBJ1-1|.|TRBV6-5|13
TGTGCCAGCAGTGTTGGGTTGAGCACTGAAGCTTTCTTT
CASSVGLSTEAFF
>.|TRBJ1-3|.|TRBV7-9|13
TGTGCCAGCAGCTTGCTCTCTGGAAACACCATATATTTT
CASSLLSGNTIYF
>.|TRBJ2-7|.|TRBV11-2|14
TGTGCCAGCAGCTCGGACAGCAGCTCCTACGAGCAGTACTTC
CASSSDSSSYEQYF
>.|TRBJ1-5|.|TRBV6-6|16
TGTGCCAGCAGTTACTCGACGACAGGTGGGGGTCAGCCCCAGCATTTT
CASSYSTTGGGQPQHF
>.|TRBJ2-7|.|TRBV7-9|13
TGTGCCAGCAGCTCCCGGGCAGGGGACGAGCAGTACTTC
CASSSRAGDEQYF
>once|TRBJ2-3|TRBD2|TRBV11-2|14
TGTGCCAGCAGCCTCGGCGGGAGTACGGATACGCAGTATTTT
CASSLGGSTDTQYF
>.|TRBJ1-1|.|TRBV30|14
TGTGCCTGGAGTCCGCACCCGGGCATCACTGAAGCTTTCTTT
CAWSPHPGITEAFF
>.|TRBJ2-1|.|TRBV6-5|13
TGTGCCAGCAGTTACTCTGGGAGTCCCAAGCAGTTCTTC
CASSYSGSPKQFF
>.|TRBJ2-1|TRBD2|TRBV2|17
TGTGCCAGCAGTGAATGGAGCGGGAGGGGCTCCTACAATGAGCAGTTCTTC
CASSEWSGRGSYNEQFF
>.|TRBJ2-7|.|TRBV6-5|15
TGTGCCAGCAGCTATGACGGGAGTAGGCTCTACGAGCAGTACTTC
CASSYDGSRLYEQYF
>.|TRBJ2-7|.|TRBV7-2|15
TGTGCCAGCAGCTTAGTAGGTCAACAGGGCTACGAGCAGTACTTC
CASSLVGQQGYEQYF
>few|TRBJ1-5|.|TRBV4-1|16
TGCGCCAGCAGCCCAGAAACGGGACCAAACAATCAGCCCCAGCATTTT
CASSPETGPNNQPQHF
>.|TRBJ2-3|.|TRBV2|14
TGTGCCAGCAGAGTAAGCTCTGGCACAGATACGCAGTATTTT
CASRVSSGTDTQYF
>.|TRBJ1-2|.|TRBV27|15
TGTGCCAGCAGTTTTAACGGGGGACCTAACTATGGCTACACCTTC
CASSFNGGPNYGYTF
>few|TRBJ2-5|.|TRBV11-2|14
TGTGCCAGCAGCCAGGACCAGTACCAAGAGACCCAGTACTTC
CASSQDQYQETQYF
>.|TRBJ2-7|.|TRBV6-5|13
TGTGCCAGCGTTCGGAAGGGGTCGTACGAGCAGTACTTC
CASVRKGSYEQYF
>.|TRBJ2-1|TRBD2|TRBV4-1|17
TGCGCCAGCAGCCAAATACCGGGACTAGCGCCTTACAATGAGCAGTTCTTC
CASSQIPGLAPYNEQFF
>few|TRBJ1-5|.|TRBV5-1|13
TGCGCCAGCAGCTTGGCCGGGGAGGGTCCACAGCATTTT
CASSLAGEGPQHF
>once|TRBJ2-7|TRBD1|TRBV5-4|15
TGTGCCAGCAGCTCCCGACAGGGGGCTTCCTACGAGCAGTACTTC
CASSSRQGASYEQYF